The 28 T cell receptor beta chains below all came from one sample that was sequenced in a study of T cell repertoires in cytomegalovirus infection. No cognate antigen is known for these TCRs. TCRdb recomputed calls from the reads with MiXCR, one row per CDR3 protein. The repertoire has fewer than 1,000,000 distinct CDR3 sequences, roughly 30% of them found once; the top ten carry 13%. The sequencing here drew on cultured CD8+ T cells from PBMCs, taken from culture after CMV antigen stimulation. The receptors shown here come from a human donor in good health (CMV status not recorded). Some clones in this sample may be carry-over from other donors' samples.

This chain uses TRBV24-1 with TRBJ2-7, with unresolved D. The CDR3 consists of 13 residues. The V end lost 3 bases, the J end lost 2 bases, and 7 bases lay between the germline ends. CDR1 and CDR2 (germline): KGHDR, SFDVKD. Written as DNA, the CDR3 is TGTGCCACCAGTGATGGCAGAACCTACGAGCAGTACTTC. Residues: CATSDGRTYEQYF.

This clonotype was observed many times. V is TRBV28 and J is TRBJ2-3; D tentatively fits TRBD1 or TRBD2 (5 bases each). Germline V CDR1 and CDR2: MDHEN, SYDVKM. This CDR3 has 15 residues. V lost 3 bases and J 3 bases, leaving 13 bases between the germline ends. In DNA, the CDR3 is TGTGCCAGCAGTTTTCGGGGCAGGCTAACAGATACGCAGTATTTT. This gives the protein CASSFRGRLTDTQYF.

This chain uses TRBV6-5 with TRBJ2-7; TRBD2 aligns across 11 bases. Looked up from germline, CDR1 is MNHEY and CDR2 is SVGAGI. V lost 6 bases, J lost 1 base, and 11 bases stayed unmatched. The CDR3 is made up of 17 amino acids. The CDR3 nucleotides are TGTGCCAGCAGCCCTACACTAGCGGGGGTTGGTTCCTACGAGCAGTACTTC. The encoded protein is CASSPTLAGVGSYEQYF.

This clonotype showed up many times. The J gene is TRBJ2-5, the V gene TRBV7-9; TRBD2 matches at 9 bases. Germline CDR1 is SEHNR and CDR2 is FQNEAQ (reference sequence). J gave up 14 bases and V 5 bases, and 9 bases lay outside the gene matches. This CDR3 is built from 12 residues. CDR3 in amino acids: CASSTPGTSIYF. Written as DNA, the CDR3 is TGTGCCAGCAGCACACCCGGGACTAGCATTTACTTC.

This clonotype has ten or more counts. The V and J genes are TRBV12-3 or TRBV12-4 and TRBJ2-1, with TRBD2 as a possible D gene (5 bases). This CDR3 comprises 14 residues. Trimming took 3 bases from V and 8 from J, leaving 14 bases between them. This CDR3 reads CASSLRASGDEQFF. CDR3 sequence (DNA): TGTGCCAGCAGTTTGAGGGCGAGTGGGGATGAGCAGTTCTTC.

This rearrangement joins TRBV28 to TRBJ2-1, with D possibly TRBD2 on 6 matching bases. The germline CDR1 and CDR2 sequences are MDHEN and SYDVKM. Trimming cost V 6 bases and J 2 bases, with 17 bases left between them. The CDR3 is 16 amino acids. In DNA, the CDR3 is TGTGCCAGCAGATATCGAGGGACTTCACCCTACAATGAGCAGTTCTTC. It is translated as CASRYRGTSPYNEQFF.

This clonotype came up a few times. CDR3 nucleotides: TGCGCCAGCAGCCAAGTGGGAGAGGGGGCGAACACTGAAGCTTTCTTT. It is translated as CASSQVGEGANTEAFF. The J gene is TRBJ1-1, the V gene TRBV4-1, with 7 bases matching TRBD1. The CDR3 runs 16 residues. The germline V gene encodes CDR1 MGHRA and CDR2 YSYEKL. J lost 1 base, V lost 1 base, and 6 bases had no gene match.

For this clonotype: Compared with germline, one end of the junction differs, possibly owing to a read error. This chain links TRBV20-1 with TRBJ1-2, with 8 bases fitting TRBD1. The CDR3 has 14 amino acids. Germline CDR1 and CDR2: DFQATT and SNEGSKA (reference sequence). The CDR3 protein is CSSRDATGGYGYTF. DNA of the CDR3: TGCAGTTCTAGAGACGCCACAGGGGGCTATGGCTACACCTTC.

This clonotype was counted a few times. This chain uses TRBV6-1 with TRBJ2-1; D is unresolved. Per germline, CDR1 MNHNS and CDR2 SASEGT. The CDR3 has 16 residues. Trimming shortened V by 5 bases and J by 0 bases, and 14 bases separated the two germline ends. The CDR3 bases are TGTGCCAGCAGTTATAGTAGCCTAAGCTCCTACAATGAGCAGTTCTTC. Translation gives CASSYSSLSSYNEQFF.

This clonotype was found a few times. The chain has TRBV6-1 and TRBJ2-1; D gene unclear. The CDR3 contains 10 residues. Germline CDR1 MNHNS, CDR2 SASEGT. Deletions cut 6 bases from V and 9 bases from J, with 6 bases between. The CDR3 region is CASRETEQFF. CDR3 DNA: TGTGCCAGCAGGGAAACTGAGCAGTTCTTC.

Note on this clonotype: The germline gene is not matched at one end of the junction; a read error may be the cause. The genes are TRBV6-1 and TRBJ1-5, with 9 bases aligning to TRBD1. CDR1 and CDR2 (germline): MNHNS, SASEGT. The CDR3 extends over 16 amino acids. DNA for the CDR3: TGTGCCAGCATTGAATTCGCGGGGACAGGGAGGCAGCCCCAGCATTTT. It is translated as CASIEFAGTGRQPQHF.

The table lists this clonotype with many counts. The DNA for the CDR3 is TGTGCCAGCAGCTTAGCGATAGGCCTAGCGGGGGGAGATGCGAACACCGGGGAGCTGTTTTTT. Translating gives CASSLAIGLAGGDANTGELFF. The rearrangement joins TRBV7-6 to TRBJ2-2; 11 bases align to TRBD2. This CDR3 is 21 amino acids long. From germline, CDR1 is SGHVS and CDR2 FNYEAQ. The trim removed 0 bases at V and 0 bases at J, leaving 12 bases unmatched.

There are many counts of this clonotype. The chain combines TRBV6-2 or TRBV6-3 with TRBJ1-1; no clear D gene. With 6 bases removed from V and 6 bases from J, the gap between germline ends came to 20 bases. This CDR3 region has 15 residues. In germline, CDR1 is MNHEY, CDR2 SVGEGT. The CDR3 DNA reads as TGTGCCAGCAGAGACGCAGGAAGCATCGATTCTGAAGCTTTCTTT. It encodes CASRDAGSIDSEAFF.

J is TRBJ1-4 and V is TRBV27; TRBD1 is a possible D gene (6 bases). This CDR3 comprises 15 residues. V gave up 3 bases and J gave up 7 bases, with 15 bases separating them. CDR1 is MNHEY, CDR2 SMNVEV, per germline (reference sequence). The CDR3 nucleotides are TGTGCCAGCAGTTTTGAATATACAGGGAGTGAAAAACTGTTTTTT. Translating gives CASSFEYTGSEKLFF.

The DNA for the CDR3 is TGCGCCAGCGCGCCAAGGGACAAAAACATTCAGTACTTC. Protein: CASAPRDKNIQYF. This chain connects TRBV4-1 to TRBJ2-4; D is undetermined. Trimming cost V 8 bases and J 3 bases, with 11 bases left between them. The CDR3 length is 13 residues. Germline-derived CDR1 and CDR2 are MGHRA and YSYEKL.

The chain uses TRBV12-3 or TRBV12-4 and TRBJ2-1; D call uncertain. V lost 1 base and J lost 1, with 8 bases in between. The CDR3 contains 15 residues. Written as DNA, the CDR3 is TGTGCCAGCAGTTTAGAGTCGGCGTCCTACAATGAGCAGTTCTTC. Encoded protein: CASSLESASYNEQFF.

This clonotype was recorded at least ten times. The J gene is TRBJ2-5, the V gene TRBV7-2, with D unresolved. Germline CDR1 is SGHTA and CDR2 is FQGNSA. The CDR3 length is 14 residues. The ends were cut back, 5 bases at V and 0 bases at J, with 10 bases in the middle. The CDR3: CASSHQPYQETQYF. The CDR3 bases are TGTGCCAGCAGCCATCAGCCTTACCAAGAGACCCAGTACTTC.

The chain carries TRBV5-6 and TRBJ2-5; 10 bases fit TRBD2. With 8 bases clipped from V and 5 bases from J, the junction kept 9 bases outside the gene matches. CDR3 length equals 14 residues. Germline V gene lookup returns CDR1 SGHDT and CDR2 YYEEEE. CDR3 in DNA: TGTGCCAGTTGCAGCGGGGGGGCCCAGGAGACCCAGTACTTC. Translation: CASCSGGAQETQYF.

This clonotype was counted only a few times. V and J are TRBV20-1 and TRBJ2-5; 9 positions match TRBD2. This CDR3 is built from 13 residues. Trimming took 5 bases from V and 5 from J; bases not matched to a gene: 6. CDR1 DFQATT and CDR2 SNEGSKA come from the germline V gene (reference sequence). The CDR3: CSASGTSSETQYF. The CDR3 DNA follows: TGCAGTGCTTCCGGGACTAGCTCTGAGACCCAGTACTTC.

The V gene is TRBV6-5, the J gene TRBJ2-3, with 8 bases that match TRBD2. This CDR3 is built from 14 residues. The trim removed 7 bases at V and 2 bases at J, leaving 5 bases unmatched. Germline CDR1 and CDR2: MNHEY and SVGAGI. CDR3 in amino acids: CASTTGGDTDTQYF. Here the CDR3 DNA reads TGTGCCAGCACCACGGGGGGGGACACAGATACGCAGTATTTT.

The V and J genes are TRBV28 and TRBJ1-6, with TRBD1 as a possible D gene (5 bases). This CDR3 is built from 17 residues. Looked up from germline, CDR1 is MDHEN and CDR2 is SYDVKM. The V end was cut by 5 bases, the J end by 0 bases, with 14 bases between. The CDR3 DNA reads TGTGCCAGCAGTCCGGGGACGGCGAGCTCCTATAATTCACCCCTCCACTTT. It encodes CASSPGTASSYNSPLHF.

The chain has TRBV6-5 and TRBJ2-7; 7 bases line up with TRBD2. The germline V gene has CDR1 MNHEY and CDR2 SVGAGI. This CDR3 is 12 amino acids long. Trimming at V came to 5 bases and at J to 6 bases, leaving 4 bases not matched to a gene. Here the CDR3 reads CASSKGGPEQYF. The CDR3 nucleotides read TGTGCCAGCAGTAAGGGAGGGCCCGAGCAGTACTTC.

This clonotype was counted only a few times. The chain employs TRBV6-8 and TRBJ1-2; no firm D call. V shed 2 bases and J shed 8 bases, with 12 bases lying between them. Germline values: CDR1 MNHGY, CDR2 SAAAGT. This CDR3 contains 13 residues. The CDR3, as DNA: TGTGCCAGCAGTTACCAGCCCGAGGGCGGCTACACCTTC. Its translation is CASSYQPEGGYTF.

The chain has TRBV4-1 and TRBJ1-6, with D possibly TRBD1 on 6 matching bases. The V end lost 0 bases, the J end lost 10 bases, and 13 bases lay between the germline ends. The length of the CDR3 is 15 residues. The germline gives CDR1 MGHRA, CDR2 YSYEKL. In DNA, the CDR3 is TGCGCCAGCAGCCAAGAAGCAGGGGAGGGATCACCCCTCCACTTT. Its translation is CASSQEAGEGSPLHF.

This clonotype was detected only a few times. CDR3 coding DNA: TGTGCCAGCAGTTCGGGGGCGCGGGGCACAGATACGCAGTATTTT. The encoded protein is CASSSGARGTDTQYF. The rearrangement joins TRBV27 to TRBJ2-3; TRBD1 or TRBD2 may be the D gene (6 bases each). Germline CDR1 reads MNHEY; CDR2 reads SMNVEV (reference sequence). V was cut by 4 bases and J by 1 base, with 12 bases left in between. The CDR3 runs 15 residues.

The chain links TRBV4-2 to TRBJ2-6; possibly TRBD1 for D (5 bases). V gave up 5 bases and J gave up 0 bases, with 17 bases separating them. This CDR3 has 18 residues. The germline gives CDR1 LGHNA, CDR2 YNFKEQ. The CDR3 reads CASSYQGYMISGANVLTF. For the CDR3, the DNA is TGTGCCAGCAGCTATCAGGGTTATATGATCTCTGGGGCCAACGTCCTGACTTTC.

The chain has TRBV13 and TRBJ1-2; possibly TRBD1 for D (6 bases). The V and J ends lost 5 bases and 4 bases respectively, with 14 bases between them. The CDR3 runs 14 residues. Germline lookup yields CDR1 PRHDT and CDR2 FYEKMQ (reference sequence). The CDR3 nucleotides read TGTGCCAGCAGCATCTTACAGGGCCTCTATGGCTACACCTTC. Protein: CASSILQGLYGYTF.

In its sample, this clonotype was seen a few times. The chain is built from TRBV20-1 and TRBJ1-2; D possibly corresponds to TRBD1 (5 bases). CDR3 size: 13 residues. V lost 2 bases and J lost 5, with 12 bases in between. Germline V gene sequence: CDR1 DFQATT, CDR2 SNEGSKA (reference sequence). CDR3 sequence reads: CSARPGPGYGYTF. CDR3 bases: TGCAGTGCTAGACCAGGGCCAGGGTATGGCTACACCTTC.